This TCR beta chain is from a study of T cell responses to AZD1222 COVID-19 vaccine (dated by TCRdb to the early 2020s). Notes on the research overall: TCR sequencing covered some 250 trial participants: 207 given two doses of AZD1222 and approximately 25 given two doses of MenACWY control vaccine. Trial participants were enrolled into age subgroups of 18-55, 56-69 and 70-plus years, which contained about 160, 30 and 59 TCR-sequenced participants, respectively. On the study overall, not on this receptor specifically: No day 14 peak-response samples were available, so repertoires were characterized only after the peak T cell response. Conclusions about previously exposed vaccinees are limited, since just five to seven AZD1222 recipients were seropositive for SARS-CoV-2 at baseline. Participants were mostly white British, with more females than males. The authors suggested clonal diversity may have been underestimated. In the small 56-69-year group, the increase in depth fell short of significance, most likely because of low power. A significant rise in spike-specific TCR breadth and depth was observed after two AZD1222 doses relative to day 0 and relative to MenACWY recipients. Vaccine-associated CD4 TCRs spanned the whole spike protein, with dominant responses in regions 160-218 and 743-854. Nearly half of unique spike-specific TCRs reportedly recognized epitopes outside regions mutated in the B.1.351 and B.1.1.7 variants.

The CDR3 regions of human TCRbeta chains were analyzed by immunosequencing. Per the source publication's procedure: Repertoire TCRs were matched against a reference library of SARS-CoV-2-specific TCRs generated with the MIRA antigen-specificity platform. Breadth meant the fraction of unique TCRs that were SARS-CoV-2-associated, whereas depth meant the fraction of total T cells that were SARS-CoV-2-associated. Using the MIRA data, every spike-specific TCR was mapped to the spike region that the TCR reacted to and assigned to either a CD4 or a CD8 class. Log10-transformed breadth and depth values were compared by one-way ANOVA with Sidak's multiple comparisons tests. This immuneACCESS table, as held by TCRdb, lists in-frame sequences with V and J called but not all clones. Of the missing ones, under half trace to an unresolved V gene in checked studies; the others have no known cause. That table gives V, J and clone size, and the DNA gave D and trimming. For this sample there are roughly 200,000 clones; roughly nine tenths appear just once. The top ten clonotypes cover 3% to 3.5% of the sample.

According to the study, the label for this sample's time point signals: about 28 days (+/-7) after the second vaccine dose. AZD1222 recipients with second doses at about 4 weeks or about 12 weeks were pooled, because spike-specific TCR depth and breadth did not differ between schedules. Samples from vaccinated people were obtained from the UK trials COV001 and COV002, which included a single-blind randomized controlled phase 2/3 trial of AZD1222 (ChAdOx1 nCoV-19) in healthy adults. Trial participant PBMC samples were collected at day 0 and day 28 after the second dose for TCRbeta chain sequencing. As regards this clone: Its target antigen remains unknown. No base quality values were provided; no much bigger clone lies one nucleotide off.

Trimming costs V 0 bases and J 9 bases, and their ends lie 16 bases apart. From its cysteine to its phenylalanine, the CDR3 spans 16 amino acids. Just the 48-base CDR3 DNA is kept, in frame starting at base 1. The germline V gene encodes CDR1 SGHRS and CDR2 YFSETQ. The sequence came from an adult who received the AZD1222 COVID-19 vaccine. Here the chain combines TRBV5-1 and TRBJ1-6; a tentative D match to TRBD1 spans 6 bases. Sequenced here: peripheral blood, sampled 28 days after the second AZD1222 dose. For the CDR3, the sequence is CASSLGGASSPSPLHF. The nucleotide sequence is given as TGCGCCAGCAGCTTGGGGGGGGCGTCTTCCCCTTCACCCCTCCACTTT.